This TCR beta chain was sequenced during a study of Graves' ophthalmopathy and Graves' hyperthyroidism (dated by TCRdb to the late 2010s). Some background on the complete study: Stable hyperthyroidism was defined as no progression to ophthalmopathy within 18 months of follow-up. TCR beta repertoire signatures were used to distinguish Graves' ophthalmopathy from Graves' hyperthyroidism and to predict progression to ophthalmopathy. In total, over 130 blood samples were TCR-sequenced: some 40 ophthalmopathy, some 80 hyperthyroidism and some 17 hyperthyroidism-to-ophthalmopathy patients. To explore V-J signatures that separate ophthalmopathy from hyperthyroidism, a discovery set of approximately 100 patients was enrolled, consisting of 40 to 45 with ophthalmopathy and roughly 59 with stable hyperthyroidism. For independent validation, a separate cohort was made up of some 19 hyperthyroidism patients plus 17 patients who later progressed from hyperthyroidism to ophthalmopathy. In roughly 6 hyperthyroidism patients, the T-cell repertoire of thyroid tissue was compared with the T-cell repertoire of blood. Following sample collection, hyperthyroidism patients were given methimazole at a starting dose of 30 mg daily, and ophthalmopathy patients were given high-dose intravenous methylprednisolone.

The research as a whole found: Sample size was not predetermined statistically, and investigators were not blinded to group allocation. Most of the expanded thyroid clonotypes with a frequency above 0.001 were also detected in blood, and it was suggested that the thyroid immune response may be reflected by blood repertoires. In cross-validation, the 13-signature model distinguished ophthalmopathy from stable hyperthyroidism with 87.88% sensitivity and 81.08% specificity, while in the test set the corresponding values were roughly 80% and 75%. In validation, the model predicted ophthalmopathy progression with more than 55% sensitivity and approximately 75% specificity; 12 predicted patients were CT-confirmed with GO in a median of about 6.2 months.

For repertoire sequencing, the TCR beta CDR3 regions were amplified from RNA transcripts. HTBI primers and the Qiagen OneStep RT-PCR kit were used in a first-round RT-PCR, which was followed by a second-round multiplex PCR, size selection and purification. The libraries underwent paired-end sequencing with 100 bp reads on an Illumina HiSeq2000. Per the authors' processing: Reads were processed with SOAPnuke, discarding reads with adapters, uncalled bases, mean Phred below 15, or no exact constant-primer or identifier match. COPE v1.2.5 was used to merge high-quality paired reads. Unique nucleotide sequences were defined as clonotypes and aligned to IMGT TRB V, D and J references using MiTCR v1.1. The analysis was limited to V-J combinations with a frequency above 0.0001, which together covered 99% to 99.2% of the repertoires. For each V-J combination, a TCR clonal expansion and chaos score was defined as F50 clonal expansion divided by the chaos observed in the TCRdist matrix. Features were reduced by Welch's t-statistics and random forest to around 13 V-J combinations, which fed a naive Bayes classifier. The Morisita-Horn index was used to measure how similar the thyroid and blood repertoires were. The public reads were reprocessed in TCRdb via fastp at Q25 and MiXCR, keeping in-frame beta chains. When rows share a CDR3 protein, they turn into one entry using the most common DNA and genes. V and J calls and clone size were set by TCRdb, not the authors. This sample is represented by over a million distinct CDR3 sequences; about 38% of them were singletons. In total, the top ten clones hold 11% of the sample.

Hyperthyroidism patients were newly diagnosed, were aged 18 to 65 years, and had a disease duration under 2 months. Patients were excluded if they had other autoimmune diseases, uncontrolled infections, pregnancy or lactation. Diagnosis was based on clinical symptoms, serum thyroxine, TRAb, thyroid ultrasound and orbital computed tomography. Total RNA was extracted using Trizol reagent, and RNA quality was checked on an Agilent 2100 Bioanalyzer. This clonotype occurred many times. Its antigen has not been determined. Per-base qualities were not stored, and no clone one base away is much larger. This TCR was recovered from an adult man with Graves' hyperthyroidism. Sequencing was performed on peripheral blood or thyroid tissue (not recorded which).

The DNA sequence is given as TGTGCCAGCACTGAGGGTTTACAGCCCCAGCATTTT. Its product reads: CASTEGLQPQHF. The chain links TRBV6-6 with TRBJ1-5, with an unclear D gene assignment. The germline V gene (reference sequence) provides CDR1 MNHNY and CDR2 SVGAGI. Trimming costs V 7 bases and J 7 bases, and their ends lie 11 bases apart. The cysteine opens and the phenylalanine closes a CDR3 of 12 amino acids. Left in the record is the CDR3 DNA by itself, 36 bases read in frame from the first base.